This TCR beta chain is drawn from a study of spatial heterogeneity in lung cancer. General study results and limits: It was found that expanded intratumoral alpha and beta TCR counts tracked tumor mutation counts.

Time point reported: sample taken at primary tumor resection. TCRdb ran MiXCR on the 5' RACE reads and lists one entry per CDR3 protein. Here the sample spans about 20,000 distinct CDR3 sequences, roughly 15% being singletons. CDR1 and CDR2 (germline): SGHNT, YYREEE (reference sequence). The CDR3 covers 16 residues. V lost 1 base to trimming and J lost 9 bases; unmatched junction nucleotides: 13. Regarding this clonotype: As yet, its antigen is unknown.

This clonotype originated in a female donor with early-stage non-small cell lung cancer. V usage is TRBV5-4 and J usage is TRBJ2-5; 9 bases align to TRBD2. The material was lung tumor tissue, obtained at surgery. CDR3 protein: CASSLYAGGREVAQYF. CDR3 DNA: TGTGCCAGCAGCTTGTATGCGGGGGGGAGAGAAGTGGCCCAGTACTTC.